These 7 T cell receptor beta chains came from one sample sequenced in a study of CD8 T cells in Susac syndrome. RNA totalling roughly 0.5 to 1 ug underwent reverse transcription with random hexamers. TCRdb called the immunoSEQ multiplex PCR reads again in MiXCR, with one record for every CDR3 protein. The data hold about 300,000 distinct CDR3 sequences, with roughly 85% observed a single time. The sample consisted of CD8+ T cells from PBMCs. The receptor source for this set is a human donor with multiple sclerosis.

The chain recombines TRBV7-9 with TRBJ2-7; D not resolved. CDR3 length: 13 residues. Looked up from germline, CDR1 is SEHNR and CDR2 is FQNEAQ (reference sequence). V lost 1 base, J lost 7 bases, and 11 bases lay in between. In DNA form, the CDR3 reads TGTGCCAGCAGCTTAGGCCAGCCCCTTGAGCAGTACTTC. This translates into CASSLGQPLEQYF.

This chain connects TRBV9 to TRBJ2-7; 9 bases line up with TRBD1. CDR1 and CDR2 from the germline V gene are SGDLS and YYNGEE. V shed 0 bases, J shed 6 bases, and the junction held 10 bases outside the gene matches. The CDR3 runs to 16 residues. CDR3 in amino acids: CASSVAWGQGFSEQYF. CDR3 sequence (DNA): TGTGCCAGCAGCGTAGCTTGGGGACAGGGTTTCAGCGAGCAGTACTTC.

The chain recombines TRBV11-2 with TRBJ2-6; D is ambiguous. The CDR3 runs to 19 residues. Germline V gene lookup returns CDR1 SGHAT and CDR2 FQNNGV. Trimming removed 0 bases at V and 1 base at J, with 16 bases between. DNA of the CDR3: TGTGCCAGCAGCTTAGATGGTGTCCTGCCTCCTTCTGGGGCCAACGTCCTGACTTTC. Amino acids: CASSLDGVLPPSGANVLTF.

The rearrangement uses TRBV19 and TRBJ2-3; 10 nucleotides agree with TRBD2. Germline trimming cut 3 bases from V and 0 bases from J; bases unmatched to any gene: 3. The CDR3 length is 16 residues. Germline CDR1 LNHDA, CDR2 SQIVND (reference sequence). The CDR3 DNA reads TGTGCCAGTAGTATGGGACTAGCGTCTAGCACAGATACGCAGTATTTT. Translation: CASSMGLASSTDTQYF.

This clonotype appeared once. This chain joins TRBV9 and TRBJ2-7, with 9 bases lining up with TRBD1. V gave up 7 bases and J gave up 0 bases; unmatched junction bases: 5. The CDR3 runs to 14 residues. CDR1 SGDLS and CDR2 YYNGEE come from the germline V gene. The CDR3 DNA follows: TGTGCCAGCGGAACGGGACAGGGCTCCTACGAGCAGTACTTC. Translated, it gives CASGTGQGSYEQYF.

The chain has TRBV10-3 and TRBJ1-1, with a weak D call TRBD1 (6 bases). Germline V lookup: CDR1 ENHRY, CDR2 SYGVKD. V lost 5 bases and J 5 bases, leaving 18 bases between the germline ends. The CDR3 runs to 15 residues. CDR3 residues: CAISLGQPGVTEAFF. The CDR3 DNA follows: TGTGCCATCAGTCTTGGACAGCCCGGCGTTACTGAAGCTTTCTTT.

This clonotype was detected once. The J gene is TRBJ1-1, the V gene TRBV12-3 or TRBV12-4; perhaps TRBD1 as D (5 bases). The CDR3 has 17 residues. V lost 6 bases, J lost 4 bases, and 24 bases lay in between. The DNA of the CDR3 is TGTGCCAGCAGCCTCGTACGGACGGGACGGTGGGGCACTGAAGCTTTCTTT. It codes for CASSLVRTGRWGTEAFF.